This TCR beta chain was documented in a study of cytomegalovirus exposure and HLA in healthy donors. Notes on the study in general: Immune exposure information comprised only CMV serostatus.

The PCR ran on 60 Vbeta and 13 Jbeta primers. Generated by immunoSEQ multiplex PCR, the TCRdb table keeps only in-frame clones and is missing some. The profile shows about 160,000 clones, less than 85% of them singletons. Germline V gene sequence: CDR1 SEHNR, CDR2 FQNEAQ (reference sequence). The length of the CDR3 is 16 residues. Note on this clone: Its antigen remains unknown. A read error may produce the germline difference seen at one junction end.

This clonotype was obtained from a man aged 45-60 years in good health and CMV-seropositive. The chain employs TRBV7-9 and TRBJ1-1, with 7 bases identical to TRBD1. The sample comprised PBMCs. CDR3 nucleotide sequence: TGTTCCAGCAGCCAGAACCGACAGGGAGTTAAGCCTGAAGCTTTCTTT. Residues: CSSSQNRQGVKPEAFF.